This is a list of T cell receptor beta chains from one sample in a study of vaccination and CD4 T cells after COVID-19. Their antigens are not known. TCRdb itself ran the PCR reads through MiXCR, one entry per CDR3 protein. The sample consists of some 15,000 distinct CDR3 sequences, 73% of them appearing once. Sequenced input: CD4+ T cells from blood, cultured in vitro. The source of these receptors is a human donor who had recovered from COVID-19. The CDR3 runs from the conserved cysteine through the conserved F or W. A D gene is named only where the DNA matches it firmly. Clone size is stated in some rows and not others, as once, few, many or a class when expanded.

j_call | d_call | clone_size | v_call | cdr3_aa
TRBJ2-5 | . | few | TRBV6-1 | CASSRPATQYF
TRBJ1-1 | . | . | TRBV5-1 | CASSGGGNLNTEAFF
TRBJ1-2 | . | few | TRBV7-9 | CASSLEVGGYTF
TRBJ2-7 | TRBD2 | few | TRBV4-3 | CASSQQGLAGARQYF
TRBJ2-3 | TRBD2 | . | TRBV15 | CATSRGLASTDTQYF
TRBJ2-1 | TRBD2 | once | TRBV7-2 | CASRKGPSGRASYNEQFF
TRBJ2-1 | TRBD2 | . | TRBV5-1 | CASSPSEAGEATSYNEQFF
TRBJ2-2 | TRBD2 | . | TRBV6-4 | CASSDDSGYTGELFF
TRBJ1-4 | . | few | TRBV7-2 | CASSSRMEKLFF
TRBJ2-1 | TRBD2 | . | TRBV6-1 | CASRTLASTRDEQFF
TRBJ2-7 | TRBD2 | . | TRBV28 | CASSLGGRVQDEQYF
TRBJ2-5 | . | . | TRBV30 | CAWSVWGFETQYF
TRBJ2-2 | TRBD2 | . | TRBV7-3 | CASSPPTSGSRYTGELFF
TRBJ2-7 | . | . | TRBV20-1 | CSAPASGRTLSYEQYF
TRBJ1-2 | TRBD1 | . | TRBV7-8 | CASSKAGTVYGYTF
TRBJ2-7 | . | . | TRBV2 | CASSRKEVPGSEQYF
TRBJ2-1 | . | . | TRBV19 | CASRVGNEQFF
TRBJ1-1 | TRBD1 | . | TRBV6-1 | CASSLDRVVEAFF
TRBJ1-2 | . | . | TRBV27 | CASSLSVAGSYGYTF
TRBJ2-5 | TRBD1 | . | TRBV4-1 | CASSRGGQGASETQYF
TRBJ1-6 | TRBD1 | . | TRBV7-9 | CASSENRGRLRDSPLHF
TRBJ2-1 | TRBD2 | . | TRBV6-2/TRBV6-3 | CASNVVRLAGNNGQFF
TRBJ2-5 | . | few | TRBV24-1 | CATSDFQETQYF
TRBJ2-7 | TRBD2 | . | TRBV7-2 | CASSSGLAGGEQYF
TRBJ1-1 | . | . | TRBV28 | CASSLLYTEAFF
TRBJ1-1 | TRBD1 | . | TRBV7-9 | CASSLGGGTVNTEAFF
TRBJ1-3 | . | once | TRBV20-1 | CSARDPGGSGNTIYF
TRBJ1-3 | . | few | TRBV28 | CASSFHGNTIYF
TRBJ1-5 | TRBD1 | . | TRBV10-3 | CAISESARGTELEQPQHF
TRBJ1-1 | . | few | TRBV20-1 | CSARKNRGNTEAFF
TRBJ2-1 | TRBD2 | . | TRBV7-6 | CASSSAGLAGSVEQFF
TRBJ2-7 | TRBD2 | . | TRBV6-2/TRBV6-3 | CASRRTSGRARNEQYF
TRBJ1-1 | . | . | TRBV20-1 | CSAGIGREITEAFF
TRBJ2-7 | TRBD1 | . | TRBV7-2 | CASSHPGQGFYEQYF
TRBJ2-2 | TRBD2 | few | TRBV24-1 | CATGASGRKNTGELFF